At least ten counts were recorded for the clone carrying this T cell receptor beta chain. Its target is unknown. In the original processing: The study's classifier, a distant-metastasis tool for papillary thyroid cancer, was built using CDR3 differences across clinicopathological groups. TCRdb re-called clones via MiXCR from the PCR reads. In this record, the V and J calls reflect TCRdb's handling and not the investigators' own analysis. The sample comprises tens of thousands of clones, around an eighth of which are singletons, and roughly an eighth rests with the top ten. This sample was included in a study of metastatic and nonmetastatic thyroid tumors. Across the study: Malignant and benign thyroid patients had repertoires compared in peripheral blood and tumor or nodule tissue.

Every patient underwent thyroid surgery untreated. Findings of the study overall: Compared with benign nodules, malignant thyroid tumors were reported to have significantly higher TCR beta diversity in both blood and tumor.

V was trimmed by 5 bases and J by 0 bases, leaving 9 bases between them. CDR3 length: 14 residues. The germline V gene has CDR1 MRHNA and CDR2 SNTAGT. This TCR came from a female donor with papillary thyroid cancer or a benign thyroid nodule (not recorded which). Some clones in this sample may be carry-over from other donors' samples. This chain connects TRBV6-4 to TRBJ2-3; unclear D gene. The sequencing input was blood. CDR3: CASSSRGSTDTQYF. CDR3 DNA sequence: TGTGCCAGCAGTTCGCGAGGTAGCACAGATACGCAGTATTTT.